The rows below give T cell receptor beta chains drawn from one sample of a study of T cell changes during pregnancy in multiple sclerosis. Profiling relied on immunoSEQ multiplex PCR, and the TCRdb table lists in-frame clones only, not all of them. Here the sample spans over 35,000 clones, approximately 92% being singletons. Sequencing was done on a sample of peripheral blood. All receptors derive from a female donor with multiple sclerosis, enrolled in a pregnancy study. Each CDR3 is given with its conserved first and last residue. A D gene is named only where the DNA matches it firmly. Not all rows give a size; the values are once, few, many and, for expanded clones, a class.

-	TRBV15	TRBJ2-3	-	TGTGCCACCAGCAGAGATCGGAGGGGCCCAGATACGCAGTATTTT	CATSRDRRGPDTQYF
-	TRBV27	TRBJ2-7	few	TGTGCCAGCAGTCTCGTCGGGGCCCGGTACGAGCAGTACTTC	CASSLVGARYEQYF
-	TRBV30	TRBJ1-2	-	TGTGCCTGGAGCGGGGATCCGAGGGGAGGCTACACCTTC	CAWSGDPRGGYTF
TRBD1	TRBV5-4	TRBJ2-3	-	TGTGCCAGCGGGTTACGTCAGGGGGCGCAATGGGATACGCAGTATTTT	CASGLRQGAQWDTQYF
TRBD2	TRBV5-4	TRBJ2-5	-	TGTGCCAGCAGCTTGGCCCCGGGACTAGCGGGTCGACTCGAGACCCAGTACTTC	CASSLAPGLAGRLETQYF
TRBD2	TRBV10-2	TRBJ2-3	-	TGCGCCAGCAGTGGGAAACGGACTAGCGGGAAAACAGATACGCAGTATTTT	CASSGKRTSGKTDTQYF
-	TRBV30	TRBJ1-5	-	TGTGCCTGGAGTGCGGGCGGTTATAGCAATCAGCCCCAGCATTTT	CAWSAGGYSNQPQHF
TRBD2	TRBV2	TRBJ2-5	-	TGTGCCAGCATGACGACTAGCGGGTGGGGAGAGACCCAGTACTTC	CASMTTSGWGETQYF
TRBD2	TRBV11-2	TRBJ2-7	-	TGTGCCAGCAGCCTCAGAGGACTAGCGGAGACCGAGCAGTACTTC	CASSLRGLAETEQYF
-	TRBV5-1	TRBJ2-7	-	TGCGCCAGCAGCTTTTTTCCAGGAGCGTACGAGCAGTACTTC	CASSFFPGAYEQYF
TRBD1	TRBV29-1	TRBJ2-1	-	TGCAGCGTCGGGACAGTGCTTGGCCGGCCCCAGAATGAGCAGTTCTTC	CSVGTVLGRPQNEQFF
-	TRBV5-4	TRBJ2-2	-	TGTGCCAGCAGCTTCCTATCGGGACCGAACACCGGGGAGCTGTTTTTT	CASSFLSGPNTGELFF
-	TRBV7-8	TRBJ2-7	once	TGTGCCAGCAGCCCCCCTAGGGGCGAGCAGTACTTC	CASSPPRGEQYF
-	TRBV7-9	TRBJ1-3	-	TGTGCCAGCAGCTTATCCGGGGCTGGAAACACCATATATTTT	CASSLSGAGNTIYF
TRBD2	TRBV5-4	TRBJ2-1	once	TGTGCCAGCAGCTTGTCGTCTAGCGGGAGCCGAAATGAGCAGTTCTTC	CASSLSSSGSRNEQFF
-	TRBV5-4	TRBJ1-1	-	TGTGCCAGCAGCCTGAGGGGGGGGGACATGAACACTGAAGCTTTCTTT	CASSLRGGDMNTEAFF
-	TRBV10-3	TRBJ2-5	-	TGTGCCATCAGCTTAAAAGGGGGAAAGACCCAGTACTTC	CAISLKGGKTQYF
-	TRBV7-9	TRBJ2-2	-	TGTGCCAGCAGCCAGGGGACGGTGAACACCGGGGAGCTGTTTTTT	CASSQGTVNTGELFF
-	TRBV2	TRBJ2-7	-	TGTGCCAGCAGTGAAGCGGCCGGAGCCTACGAGCAGTACTTC	CASSEAAGAYEQYF
-	TRBV7-2	TRBJ2-5	-	TGTGCCAGCTCCCAGGGGGAGACCCAGTACTTC	CASSQGETQYF
-	TRBV21-1	TRBJ1-1	-	TGTGCCAGCAGTATTTGTCTAGCTACAACAATTCGCACTGAAGCTTTCTTT	CASSICLATTIRTEAFF
-	TRBV5-5	TRBJ1-2	-	TGTGCCAGCAGCTTACAAGTCAACTATGGCTACACCTTC	CASSLQVNYGYTF
-	TRBV29-1	TRBJ2-4	-	TGCAGCGTTGAAGGAGCGGTTAAAAACATTCAGTACTTC	CSVEGAVKNIQYF
TRBD2	TRBV5-4	TRBJ2-1	-	TGTGCCAGCAGCTTGGGGCGCGGCGGGAGCAAGATCAATGAGCAGTTCTTC	CASSLGRGGSKINEQFF
-	TRBV19	TRBJ2-3	-	TGTGCCAGTAGTATAATTCATATGGGGACAGATACGCAGTATTTT	CASSIIHMGTDTQYF
-	TRBV5-4	TRBJ1-3	-	TGTGCCAGCAGCTCTCGGTCGGACTCTGGAAACACCATATATTTT	CASSSRSDSGNTIYF
-	TRBV4-3	TRBJ2-1	-	TGCGCCAGCAGCCGAGATATATCCGATTCCTACAATGAGCAGTTCTTC	CASSRDISDSYNEQFF
-	TRBV7-2	TRBJ1-5	-	TGTGCCAGCAGCTTAGAGTTTATAAATCAGCCCCAGCATTTT	CASSLEFINQPQHF
TRBD1	TRBV6-7	TRBJ2-7	-	TGTGCCAGCAGTTTAGGACAGGGGTCCTACGAGCAGTACTTC	CASSLGQGSYEQYF
TRBD1	TRBV6-1	TRBJ2-1	few	TGTGCCAGCAGTGGTACCGGGACAGGGGACTACAATGAGCAGTTCTTC	CASSGTGTGDYNEQFF
TRBD1	TRBV2	TRBJ2-5	-	TGTGCCAGCATTTTTGAGGGGGCGGAGACCCAGTACTTC	CASIFEGAETQYF
-	TRBV19	TRBJ1-5	-	TGTGCCTCATCCGCGGGGGCTCCCCCTCGTCAGCCCCAGCATTTT	CASSAGAPPRQPQHF
-	TRBV5-6	TRBJ2-1	-	TGTGCCAGCAGCTTCGGGAGTGGGAATGAGCAGTTCTTC	CASSFGSGNEQFF
-	TRBV7-9	TRBJ2-2	-	TGTGCCAGCAGCTTATATTGGTGGAACACCGGGGAGCTGTTTTTT	CASSLYWWNTGELFF
TRBD2	TRBV6-1	TRBJ2-1	few	TGTGCCAGCAGGGCCGGGACTAGCGTTCGTGAGCAGTTCTTC	CASRAGTSVREQFF
TRBD1	TRBV6-5	TRBJ1-2	-	TGTGCCAGCAGACCCTTAGGGGGCGGCGGCTACACCTTC	CASRPLGGGGYTF
-	TRBV10-3	TRBJ2-7	once	TGTGCCATCAGGGTTAGCGGAGCCTACGAGCAGTACTTC	CAIRVSGAYEQYF
-	TRBV30	TRBJ2-2	-	TGTGCCTGGAGTCCATCGGACAGAGACACCGGGGAGCTGTTTTTT	CAWSPSDRDTGELFF
-	TRBV9	TRBJ2-3	-	TGTGCCAGCAGCCCCCGTAGGTTGAGGGAGAAGAGAGATACGCAGTATTTT	CASSPRRLREKRDTQYF
TRBD1	TRBV11-3	TRBJ1-1	-	TGTGCCAGCAGCTTGACAGGGGGCACGAACACTGAAGCTTTCTTT	CASSLTGGTNTEAFF
-	TRBV7-9	TRBJ2-7	once	TGTGCCAGCACCCTCGACATTTCCTACGAGCAGTACTTC	CASTLDISYEQYF
TRBD2	TRBV18	TRBJ2-1	-	TGTGCCAGCTCACCAGTAACTAGCGGGACTTCCTACAATGAGCAGTTCTTC	CASSPVTSGTSYNEQFF
-	TRBV6-6	TRBJ1-1	-	TGTGCCAGCAGTTACTTACCAGGGCTGAAAGATACTGAAGCTTTCTTT	CASSYLPGLKDTEAFF
-	TRBV11-2	TRBJ2-7	-	TGTGCCAGCAGCTTAGTTTCCCGAAGCTCCTACGAGCAGTACTTC	CASSLVSRSSYEQYF
-	TRBV28	TRBJ2-7	-	TGTGCCAGCAGTTTTGCGGGTGGGATGACAGGCTACGAGCAGTACTTC	CASSFAGGMTGYEQYF